The entry below gives a single TCR beta chain sequence along with its context. The data were obtained in a study of shared clonotypes between healthy human individuals. Naive CD8 cells were CD45RO-negative, positively selected for CCR7, excluding terminally differentiated effector memory CD45RA+ cells. The assay was immunoSEQ multiplex PCR, and TCRdb's table has in-frame clones only and misses some. Here the sample spans about 650,000 clones, roughly 96% being singletons. CDR3 length: 14 residues. CDR1 ENHRY and CDR2 SYGVKD come from the germline V gene. Trimming stripped 3 bases from V and 3 bases from J, with 12 bases between.

The TCR originated in a woman aged 25 to 45 in good health. Input material: naive CD8+ T cells sorted from blood. J is TRBJ2-7 and V is TRBV10-3; a weak D match, TRBD2 (6 bases). This CDR3 is CAISEGLRGYEQYF. The CDR3, as DNA: TGTGCCATCAGTGAAGGACTACGGGGCTACGAGCAGTACTTC.